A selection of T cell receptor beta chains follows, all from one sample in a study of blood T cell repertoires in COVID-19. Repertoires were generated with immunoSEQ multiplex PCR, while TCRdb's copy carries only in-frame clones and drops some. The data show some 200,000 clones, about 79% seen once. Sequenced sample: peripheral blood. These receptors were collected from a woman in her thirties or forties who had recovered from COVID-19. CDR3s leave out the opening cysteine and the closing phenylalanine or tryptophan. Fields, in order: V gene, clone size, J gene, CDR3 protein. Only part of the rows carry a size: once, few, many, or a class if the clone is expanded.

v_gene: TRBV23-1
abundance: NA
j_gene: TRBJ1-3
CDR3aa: ASSQVEGTGGNTIY

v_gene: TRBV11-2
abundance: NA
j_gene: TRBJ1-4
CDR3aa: ASSSRQGYNEKLF

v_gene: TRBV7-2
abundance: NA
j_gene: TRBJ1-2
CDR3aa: ASSATGFNYGYT

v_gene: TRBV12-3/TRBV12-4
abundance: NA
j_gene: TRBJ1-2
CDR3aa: ASSYGNYGYT

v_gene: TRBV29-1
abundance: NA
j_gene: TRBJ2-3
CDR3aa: SVGWGLDTQY

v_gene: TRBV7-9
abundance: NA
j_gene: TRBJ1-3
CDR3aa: ASSLGDRGRAGNTIY

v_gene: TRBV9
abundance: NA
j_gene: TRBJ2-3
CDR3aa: ASSARGRSADTQY

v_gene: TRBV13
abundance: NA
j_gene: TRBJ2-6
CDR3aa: ASSLKEVWANVLT

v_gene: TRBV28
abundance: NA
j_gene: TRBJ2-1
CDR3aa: AYQRGGSNEQF

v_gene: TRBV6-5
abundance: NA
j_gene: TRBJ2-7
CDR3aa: ASNFPGQGAREQY

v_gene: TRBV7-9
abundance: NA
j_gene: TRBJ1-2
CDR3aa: ASSRGTGVIFGGYT

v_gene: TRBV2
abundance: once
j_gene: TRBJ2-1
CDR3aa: ASSSVRVGNEQF

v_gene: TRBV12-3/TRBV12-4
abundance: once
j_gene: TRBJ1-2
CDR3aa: ASSPGDTYGYT

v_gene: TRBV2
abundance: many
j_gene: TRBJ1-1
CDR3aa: ASSLDSREAF

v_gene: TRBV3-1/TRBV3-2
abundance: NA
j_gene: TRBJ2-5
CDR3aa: ASSQWGGGALVQETQY

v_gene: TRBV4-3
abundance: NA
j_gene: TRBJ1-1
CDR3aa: ASSPYQGATEAF

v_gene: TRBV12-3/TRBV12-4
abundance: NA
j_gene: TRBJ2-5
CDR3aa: ASSFPLQETQY

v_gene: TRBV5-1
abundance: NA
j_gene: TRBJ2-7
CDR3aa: ASSLVAGATYEQY

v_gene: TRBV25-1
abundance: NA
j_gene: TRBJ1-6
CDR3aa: ASSDWDRNSPLH